Described below is a single TCR beta chain sequence and its context. The CDR3 runs to 17 residues. J was trimmed by 7 bases and V by 6 bases; bases with no gene match: 13. Germline CDR1 MRHNA, CDR2 SNTAGT. This sample was included in a study of blood T cell repertoires in COVID-19. The wider study: Sites across the United States, Italy and Spain contributed samples from acute and convalescent COVID-19. T cells, B-cell-depleted T cells, or PBMCs provided the cDNA or gDNA that served as material.

Authors' processing steps: Amplifying reference gene primers gave estimates of nucleated cell counts. The protocol was immunoSEQ multiplex PCR, while the TCRdb copy is restricted to in-frame clones and leaves out a portion. The V and J calls and clone size were taken over from that table, and D and trimming were inferred from the DNA. This sample has about 19,000 clones, with around 90% found just once. The TCR originated in a human donor in a cohort sampled during active COVID-19. This chain uses TRBV6-4 with TRBJ2-3; 13 bases agree with TRBD2. The sequencing sample was made of peripheral blood. CDR3 sequence (DNA): TGTGCCAGCAGCCCCGGCTCTGGACTAGCGGGAGTGTATACGCAGTATTTT. This translates into CASSPGSGLAGVYTQYF.